The next 8 T cell receptor beta chains were all read from a single sample in a study of human T cells and chemical hapten exposure. TCRdb recomputed calls from the RACE reads with MiXCR, one row per CDR3 protein. Of some 120,000 distinct CDR3 sequences in the sample, about an eighth are singletons; the top ten hold roughly 1.3%. Stated time point: patch test 1, 2 weeks after DPC sensitization. The treatment here: therapeutic diphenylcyclopropenone sensitization with weekly scalp DPC. The sample was whole blood, taken in connection with sensitization to the hapten diphenylcyclopropenone (DPC). The receptors stem from a woman between 50 and 59 years old with alopecia areata. Some clones in this sample may be carry-over from other donors' samples.

This clonotype was counted a few times. The chain carries TRBV4-2 and TRBJ2-7; 7 nucleotides agree with TRBD1. V trimming: 0 bases; J trimming: 5 bases; junction bases outside the gene matches: 10. The CDR3 has 16 amino acids. CDR1 and CDR2 (germline): LGHNA, YNFKEQ. Here the CDR3 DNA reads TGTGCCAGCAGCCAAGATTTAAGGGGGCGGTTTAACGAGCAGTACTTC. Its protein is CASSQDLRGRFNEQYF.

This clonotype was seen only a few times. The chain employs TRBV29-1 and TRBJ2-5; no clear D gene. The CDR3 consists of 14 residues. V lost 4 bases and J 3 bases, leaving 15 bases between the germline ends. Germline V gives CDR1 SQVTM, CDR2 ANQGSEA. The CDR3 spells CSVVRPGLKETQYF. In DNA form, the CDR3 reads TGCAGCGTTGTACGCCCGGGTTTAAAAGAGACCCAGTACTTC.

This clonotype occurred a few times. The chain is built from TRBV6-6 and TRBJ2-7; 7 positions match TRBD1. This CDR3 has 14 amino acids. Germline lookup yields CDR1 MNHNY and CDR2 SVGAGI (reference sequence). Trimming removed 4 bases from V and 5 bases from J; junction bases left unmatched: 8. CDR3 region: CASSWDRFVDEQYF. Here the CDR3 DNA reads TGTGCCAGCAGTTGGGACAGATTTGTCGACGAGCAGTACTTC.

This clonotype was seen at least ten times. This chain joins TRBV29-1 and TRBJ2-7, with 7 bases fitting TRBD2. Trimming cost V 6 bases and J 9 bases; bases outside gene matches: 17. CDR1 and CDR2 from the germline V gene are SQVTM and ANQGSEA. The CDR3 has 14 amino acids. The CDR3 DNA follows: TGCAGCGTCCTGAGGACTAGTACGGTTGGGGCGCAGTACTTC. This encodes CSVLRTSTVGAQYF.

V and J are TRBV28 and TRBJ1-2; weak D call: TRBD1 (5 bases). The CDR3 extends over 11 amino acids. Germline CDR1 MDHEN, CDR2 SYDVKM. The V and J ends lost 4 bases and 6 bases respectively, with 6 bases between them. The CDR3, as DNA: TGTGCCAGCAGTTCGACAGATGGCTACACCTTC. It is translated as CASSSTDGYTF.

This clonotype came up many times. The V call is TRBV5-1, the J call TRBJ2-7; D is perhaps TRBD1 (6 bases). V gave up 4 bases and J gave up 0 bases, with 14 bases separating them. The CDR3 is 15 amino acids. Germline V gene sequence: CDR1 SGHRS, CDR2 YFSETQ. The CDR3 coding sequence is TGCGCCAGCAGCCCCGGACAGACTTTCTCCTACGAGCAGTACTTC. It is translated as CASSPGQTFSYEQYF.

V and J are TRBV9 and TRBJ2-2; 7 bases are a match to TRBD1. The CDR3 is made up of 15 amino acids. Unmatched junction bases numbered 10, after V lost 9 bases and J lost 2 bases. In germline, CDR1 is SGDLS, CDR2 YYNGEE. The CDR3 reads CATQAGTVNTGELFF. The CDR3 coding sequence is TGTGCCACCCAGGCCGGGACAGTTAACACCGGGGAGCTGTTTTTT.

In this sample, this clonotype turned up many times. V and J are TRBV12-3 or TRBV12-4 and TRBJ2-1, with D hard to call. The V gene lost 3 bases and the J gene lost 7 bases, with 7 bases spanning the gap. CDR3 length equals 12 residues. As DNA, the CDR3 is TGTGCCAGCAGTTTTGAGGCAAATGAGCAGTTCTTC. Protein: CASSFEANEQFF.